The entry below describes one T cell receptor beta chain. Its antigen remains undetermined. Base-call qualities are not available, and no considerably larger clone is one nucleotide away. These data are taken from a study of OX40 agonist ivuxolimab in advanced cancers. Study-wide context: Ivuxolimab was a fully human IgG2 agonistic monoclonal antibody targeting the costimulatory receptor OX40 (CD134). Of the roughly 53 patients in dose escalation, approximately 20 had hepatocellular carcinoma, some 15 had melanoma, 9 had renal cell carcinoma and 9 had head and neck cancer. Three dose-escalation patients achieved partial responses, one with hepatocellular carcinoma and two with cutaneous melanoma. Intravenous ivuxolimab was administered to patients every 2 weeks at six dose levels: 0.01, 0.1, 0.3, 1.5, 3 and 10 mg/kg. In the dose-escalation cohort, approximately 82% of patients were male, and the mean age was approximately 64 years, with a range of 23 to 79. Prior anti-PD-1, anti-PD-L1 or anti-CTLA-4 therapy was permitted, and checkpoint inhibitors had been received by about 37% of dose-escalation patients. Peripheral TCRbeta sequencing aimed to test whether ivuxolimab altered TCR sequence diversity and caused clonal T-cell expansion. The paper reports the monotherapy dose-escalation portion (N of about 50 patients) of the phase I ivuxolimab trial. Overall study outcomes, separate from this receptor: Clonal expansion of both CD4+ and CD8+ blood T cells was observed from baseline to week 6 at doses 0.1 to 3.0 mg/kg. Low levels of normalized T-cell clonal expansion were also seen in some patients who did not respond. After ivuxolimab, CD8+ T cells had more expanded clones than CD4+ T cells on average. In the 0.1-3.0 mg/kg groups, partial responders were among the patients with the lowest normalized peripheral clonal expansion, particularly in CD8+ T cells. The antigen specificity of the clonally expanded peripheral T cells was not determined.

Patients with a history of autoimmune disease or receiving systemic immunosuppression were excluded from the trial. Peripheral blood for TCR sequencing was collected from all dose cohorts at baseline, on cycle 4 day 1, and on cycle 7 day 1. The samples were drawn from a first-in-human, open-label, multicenter phase I dose-escalation trial of ivuxolimab. The trial enrolled adults with locally advanced or metastatic head and neck squamous cell, hepatocellular, melanoma or renal cell carcinoma. CD4+ and CD8+ T cells were sorted separately from peripheral blood before TCR sequencing. For sequencing of the TCRbeta CDR3 region, genomic DNA was extracted from the sorted cells. TCRbeta CDR3 regions were sequenced using the immunoSEQ Assay. The table comes from immuneACCESS by way of TCRdb, which keeps in-frame sequences with V and J called. Part of the clones is missing from these tables; in studies checked, under half for an unresolved V gene and the rest for unknown reasons. Recorded for this sample are some 100,000 clones; about 87% of them occurred a single time. The ten largest clones take up under 0.8% of the sample.

The CDR3, cysteine through phenylalanine, is 13 amino acids long. CDR3 DNA is the only sequence kept; it has 39 bases, read in frame from the first base. V is cut by 0 bases and J by 16 bases, and the space between the germline ends is 17 bases. In the germline V gene (reference sequence), CDR1 corresponds to SGHKS and CDR2 to YYEKEE. The chain couples TRBV5-5 to TRBJ2-4, with a tentative D call of TRBD1 or TRBD2, each matching 5 bases. The material was CD4+ or CD8+ T cells sorted from blood, obtained in a trial of the OX40 agonist ivuxolimab. This clonotype was sampled from an adult with an advanced solid tumor such as melanoma, head and neck, liver or kidney cancer. The CDR3 region has the sequence CASSLDGASSPYF. The nucleotides are TGTGCCAGCAGCTTGGACGGGGCGAGCAGCCCCTACTTC. With the rest looked up from the reference TRBV5-5 and TRBJ2-4 genes rather than sequenced, the full variable domain is DAGVTQSPTHLIKTRGQQVTLRCSPISGHKSVSWYQQVLGQGPQFIFQYYEKEERGRGNFPDRFSARQFPNYSSELNVNALLLGDSALYLCASSLDGASSPYFGAGTRLSVL.